This T cell receptor beta chain appears in the sequencing data of a study of blood T cell repertoires in COVID-19. Background on the study: Italy, Spain and the United States were the sources of the convalescent and acute COVID-19 samples.

V dropped 0 bases and J dropped 1 base, with 6 bases sitting between them. The CDR3 sequence is 14 residues long. Looked up from germline, CDR1 is LGHNA and CDR2 is YSLEER. Within 2 weeks before study entry, exposed participants met a COVID-19 case. Repertoires were generated with immunoSEQ multiplex PCR, while TCRdb's copy carries only in-frame clones and drops some. The sample contains about 190,000 clones, roughly 84% of which appear only once. The chain recombines TRBV4-3 with TRBJ1-1; D unclear. The sequence came from a woman in her 30s who had been exposed to COVID-19. Sample: PBMCs or T cells enriched from blood (not recorded which). Here the CDR3 DNA reads TGCGCCAGCAGCCAAGAACGGGGGAACACTGAAGCTTTCTTT. Translation gives CASSQERGNTEAFF.